The 9 T cell receptor beta chains below were found in one sample sequenced in a study of blood T cell repertoires in COVID-19. Assay used: immunoSEQ multiplex PCR; TCRdb lists only in-frame clones, some missing. This table holds about 330,000 clones, approximately 89% found once. Input material: PBMCs or T cells enriched from blood (not recorded which). The source is a woman between 25 and 40 years old who had recovered from COVID-19.

The rearrangement links TRBV7-6 to TRBJ1-1; TRBD1 agrees at 7 bases. Trimming took 5 bases from V and 4 from J; bases not matched to a gene: 4. There are 13 residues in the CDR3. Germline loops: CDR1 SGHVS, CDR2 FNYEAQ. CDR3 in amino acids: CASSPGTATEAFF. For the CDR3, the DNA is TGTGCCAGCAGCCCCGGGACAGCCACTGAAGCTTTCTTT.

This chain joins TRBV3-1 (or the pseudogene TRBV3-2) and TRBJ2-3; tentative D call: TRBD2 (5 bases). V was shortened by 5 bases and J by 4 bases, with 13 bases between the two germline ends. There are 14 residues in the CDR3. CDR1 is LGHDT and CDR2 is YNNKEL in the germline V gene (reference sequence). CDR3 nucleotide sequence: TGTGCCAGCAGCGCGTGGCTAGCCCCAGATACGCAGTATTTT. Protein sequence: CASSAWLAPDTQYF.

The chain has TRBV7-8 and TRBJ2-2; 8 bases fit TRBD1. The V and J ends lost 4 bases and 4 bases, in that order; junction bases with no gene match: 8. Germline lookup yields CDR1 SGHVS and CDR2 FQNEAQ. CDR3 length equals 16 residues. The CDR3 sequence: CASSSRSGGLTGELFF. The CDR3 DNA reads TGTGCCAGCAGCTCGAGATCAGGGGGCCTCACCGGGGAGCTGTTTTTT.

The rearrangement uses TRBV4-2 and TRBJ2-1, with TRBD2 as a possible D gene (7 bases). V was trimmed by 0 bases and J by 6 bases, leaving 12 bases between them. Germline loops: CDR1 LGHNA, CDR2 YNFKEQ. This CDR3 is 15 amino acids long. Here the CDR3 reads CASSQERGGPNEQFF. The CDR3 region has the DNA TGTGCCAGCAGCCAAGAAAGGGGGGGGCCCAATGAGCAGTTCTTC.

The chain links TRBV7-9 to TRBJ2-2; a possible D gene is TRBD2 (7 bases). V lost 6 bases and J 2 bases, leaving 16 bases between the germline ends. Germline CDR1 reads SEHNR; CDR2 reads FQNEAQ (reference sequence). This CDR3 is 16 amino acids long. The CDR3 sequence is CASRSGASGNTGELFF. CDR3 DNA sequence: TGTGCCAGCAGGTCGGGGGCTAGCGGAAACACCGGGGAGCTGTTTTTT.

The rearrangement links TRBV10-2 to TRBJ1-6, with 8 bases identical to TRBD1. The CDR3 runs 15 residues. V lost 5 bases to trimming and J lost 7 bases; unmatched junction nucleotides: 7. Germline V lookup: CDR1 WSHSY, CDR2 SAAADI. CDR3 DNA: TGCGCCAGCAGTCGGACAGGGACATCAAATTCACCCCTCCACTTT. Protein: CASSRTGTSNSPLHF.

The rearrangement links TRBV3-1 (or the pseudogene TRBV3-2) to TRBJ1-1; 8 bases fit TRBD1. The germline gives CDR1 LGHDT, CDR2 YNNKEL (reference sequence). This CDR3 region has 12 residues. The V and J ends lost 1 base and 8 bases, in that order; junction bases with no gene match: 0. The CDR3 reads CASSQGDREAFF. DNA for the CDR3: TGTGCCAGCAGCCAAGGGGACAGGGAAGCTTTCTTT.

CDR3: CASSTQGGPGNTIYF. CDR3 DNA sequence: TGTGCCAGCAGTACACAGGGCGGGCCTGGAAACACCATATATTTT. The V and J genes are TRBV6-5 and TRBJ1-3; a weak D match, TRBD1 (6 bases). Trimming took off 5 bases at V and 2 bases at J, with 13 bases between the two ends. The length of the CDR3 is 15 residues. Germline CDR1 MNHEY, CDR2 SVGAGI.

This clone was found a few times. The chain has TRBV5-1 and TRBJ2-1; the D gene is possibly TRBD2 (5 bases). Trimming removed 4 bases from V and 0 bases from J, with 8 bases in between. The CDR3 contains 14 residues. Looked up from germline, CDR1 is SGHRS and CDR2 is YFSETQ. Here the CDR3 DNA reads TGCGCCAGCAGCCGGGAATCCTCCTACAATGAGCAGTTCTTC. Protein product: CASSRESSYNEQFF. Filled out from reference TRBV5-1 and TRBJ2-1, the complete variable domain reads KAGVTQTPRYLIKTRGQQVTLSCSPISGHRSVSWYQQTPGQGLQFLFEYFSETQRNKGNFPGRFSGRQFSNSRSEMNVSTLELGDSALYLCASSRESSYNEQFFGPGTRLTVL.